This T cell receptor beta chain is from a study of tumor-infiltrating lymphocytes in primary liver carcinoma. TCR beta cDNA was prepared out of roughly 520 ng total RNA by means of a constant-region primer. Each TCR beta library was derived from three nested multiplex PCR rounds that employed slightly modified ARM-PCR. The two initial PCR rounds, roughly 10 cycles each, used TRBV1-TRBV30 forward and C-beta reverse primers. TCRdb re-called the multiplex PCR reads with MiXCR, one entry per CDR3 protein. This sample carries 100,000 or so distinct CDR3 sequences, roughly 80% of them seen once, and the ten largest clones take approximately 20%. Each 20-30 mg portion of unsorted bulk tissue served as the source for co-extraction of RNA and DNA. Surgical resection was used to treat these primary liver carcinoma patients. Viable tumor cells exceeded 75% in all tumor samples. A note on this clonotype: Antigen unknown. The junction and the germline gene differ at one end; a read error may be behind it.

Germline V lookup: CDR1 SQVTM, CDR2 ANQGSEA. The CDR3 sequence is 13 residues long. Overall study results and limits: Present in all five tumor regions were only about 8-24% of the top clones. Tumors carried a top-250-clone fraction significantly exceeding that of blood (p = 0.039).

The sequence came from a man aged 35 to 55 with primary liver carcinoma and hepatitis B virus infection. The chain combines TRBV29-1 with TRBJ1-5; perhaps TRBD1 as D (6 bases). The sample was liver tumor tissue from sampling region 3. Subset reported: tumor region T3, left-lateral pole. The CDR3 nucleotides are TGCAGCGCCGGAGGGGGGACGAATCAGCCCCAGCTTTTT. Residues: CSAGGGTNQPQLF.